The present T cell receptor (beta chain) was sequenced within a study of blood T cell repertoires in COVID-19. The V gene's germline CDR1 is SGDLS and CDR2 YYNGEE. This CDR3 spans 16 amino acids. V lost 3 bases, J lost 3 bases, and 8 bases stayed unmatched. Sequencing used immunoSEQ multiplex PCR; TCRdb keeps in-frame clones, though not all of them. This sample carries 150,000 to 190,000 clones, 75% to 90% of them seen once, and the ten largest clones take about 15%. The chain joins TRBV9 to TRBJ2-3, with 9 bases fitting TRBD1. The sequenced sample consisted of peripheral blood. The origin of this receptor is a woman between 40 and 55 years old with acute or convalescent COVID-19. The CDR3 is CASSGMGQGLTDTQYF. The CDR3 nucleotides read TGTGCCAGCAGCGGAATGGGACAGGGACTTACAGATACGCAGTATTTT. The whole variable domain, remainder taken from reference TRBV9 and TRBJ2-3, is DSGVTQTPKHLITATGQRVTLRCSPRSGDLSVYWYQQSLDQGLQFLIQYYNGEERAKGNILERFSAQQFPDLHSELNLSSLELGDSALYFCASSGMGQGLTDTQYFGPGTRLTVL.